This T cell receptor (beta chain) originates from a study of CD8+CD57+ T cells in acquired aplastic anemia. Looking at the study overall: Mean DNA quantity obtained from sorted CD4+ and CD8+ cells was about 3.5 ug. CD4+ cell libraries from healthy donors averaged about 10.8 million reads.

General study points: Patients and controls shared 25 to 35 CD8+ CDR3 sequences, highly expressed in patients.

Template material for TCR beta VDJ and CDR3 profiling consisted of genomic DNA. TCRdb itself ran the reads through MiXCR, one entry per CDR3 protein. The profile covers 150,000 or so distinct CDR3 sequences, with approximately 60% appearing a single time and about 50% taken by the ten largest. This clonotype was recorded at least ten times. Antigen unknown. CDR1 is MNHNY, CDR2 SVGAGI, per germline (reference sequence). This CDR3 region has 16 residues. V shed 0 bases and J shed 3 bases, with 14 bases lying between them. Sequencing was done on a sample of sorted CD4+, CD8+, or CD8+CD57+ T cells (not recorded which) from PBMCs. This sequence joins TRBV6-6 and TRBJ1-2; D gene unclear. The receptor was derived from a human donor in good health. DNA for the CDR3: TGTGCCAGCAGTTACTCGGCCGGGGTTAACGACTATGGCTACACCTTC. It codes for CASSYSAGVNDYGYTF.